This TCR beta chain was observed in a study of T cells in localized non-small cell lung cancer. With respect to this clone: Its antigen remains unidentified.

Produced via immunoSEQ multiplex PCR; TCRdb's table is partial and in-frame only. Of around 3,100 clones in the sample, about 24% are singletons; the top ten hold about 19%. The ends lost 5 bases at V and 5 bases at J; junction bases unmatched: 7. There are 15 residues in the CDR3. Germline assignment: CDR1 SGHVT and CDR2 SQSDAQ. General study findings and limits: The appearance of a median approximately 55 of the top 100 tumor clones was seen in adjacent lung. Highest T cell clonality was seen in uninvolved adjacent lung, surpassing that measured in tumor. Heterogeneity cannot be ruled out, as sequencing used one tumor region only.

This specimen was lung tumor tissue, taken before any cancer treatment. The chain combines TRBV7-4 with TRBJ2-1, with 9 bases lining up with TRBD2. This receptor was identified in a man aged 40 to 75 with stage II squamous cell lung carcinoma. The CDR3 spells CASSLIAGANNEQFF. The CDR3 DNA is TGTGCCAGCAGCCTAATAGCGGGAGCTAACAATGAGCAGTTCTTC. The full variable domain, in which reference TRBV7-4 and TRBJ2-1 provide the parts outside the CDR3, is GAGVSQSPRYKVAKRGRDVALRCDSISGHVTLYWYRQTLGQGSEVLTYSQSDAQRDKSGRPSGRFSAERPERSVSTLKIQRTEQGDSAVYLCASSLIAGANNEQFFGPGTRLTVL.